This entry concerns a single T cell receptor beta chain. Its antigen is undetermined. The data were taken from a study of OX40 agonist ivuxolimab in advanced cancers. The wider study: Patients were given ivuxolimab, an antibody that agonizes OX40 (CD134).

Study conclusions and caveats: Expanded peripheral T-cell antigen specificity went undetermined. CD8+ T cells showed, on average, more clonal expansion than CD4+ cells.

Using immunoSEQ multiplex PCR, the repertoire was profiled, and TCRdb retains in-frame clones only, with some absent. The table lists 65,000 to 75,000 clones, 70% to 90% of them singletons. CDR3 size: 13 residues. Per the germline V gene, CDR1 is SNHLY and CDR2 is FYNNEI. Trimming removed 7 bases at V and 4 bases at J, with 13 bases between. The chain uses TRBV2 and TRBJ1-2, with D unclear. The specimen comprised CD4+ or CD8+ T cells sorted from blood, sampled in a trial of the OX40 agonist ivuxolimab. The source of this sequence is an adult with an advanced solid tumor such as melanoma, head and neck, liver or kidney cancer. CDR3 bases: TGTGCCAGCACACCCTCAAGCGTCTATGGCTACACCTTC. It translates to CASTPSSVYGYTF.